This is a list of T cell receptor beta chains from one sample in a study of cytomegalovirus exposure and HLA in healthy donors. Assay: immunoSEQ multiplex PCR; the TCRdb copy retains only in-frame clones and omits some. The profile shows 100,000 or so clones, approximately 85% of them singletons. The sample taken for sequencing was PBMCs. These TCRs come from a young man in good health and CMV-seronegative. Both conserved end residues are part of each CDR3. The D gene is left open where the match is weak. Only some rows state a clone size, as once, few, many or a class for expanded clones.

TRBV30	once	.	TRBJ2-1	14	CAWSLKGGGGEQFF	TGTGCCTGGAGTCTCAAAGGCGGGGGCGGTGAGCAGTTCTTC
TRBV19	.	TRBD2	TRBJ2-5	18	CASSAWKGLGISWETQYF	TGTGCCAGTAGTGCATGGAAAGGACTAGGGATCTCCTGGGAGACCCAGTACTTC
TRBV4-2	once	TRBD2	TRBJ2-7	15	CASSAGLAGGREQYF	TGTGCCAGCAGCGCGGGACTAGCGGGAGGGCGAGAGCAGTACTTC
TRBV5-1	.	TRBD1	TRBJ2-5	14	CASSLAGGLETQYF	TGCGCCAGCAGCTTGGCAGGGGGTTTGGAGACCCAGTACTTC
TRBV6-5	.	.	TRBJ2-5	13	CASSYSGLETQYF	TGTGCCAGCAGTTACAGCGGACTAGAGACCCAGTACTTC
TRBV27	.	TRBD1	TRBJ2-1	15	CASRHDGTANNEQFF	TGTGCCAGCAGACACGACGGGACAGCTAACAATGAGCAGTTCTTC
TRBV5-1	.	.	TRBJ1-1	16	CASSPQAGTPNTEAFF	TGCGCCAGCAGCCCCCAGGCCGGGACACCAAACACTGAAGCTTTCTTT
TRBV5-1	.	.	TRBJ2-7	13	CASSWGSAGEQYF	TGCGCCAGCAGCTGGGGCTCGGCGGGGGAGCAGTACTTC
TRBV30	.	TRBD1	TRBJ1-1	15	CAWSARGLGNTEAFF	TGTGCCTGGAGTGCCAGGGGGCTTGGGAACACTGAAGCTTTCTTT
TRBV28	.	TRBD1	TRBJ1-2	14	CASRVQGVYYGYTF	TGTGCCAGCAGAGTACAGGGGGTCTACTATGGCTACACCTTC
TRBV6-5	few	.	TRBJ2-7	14	CASSYRGKTYEQYF	TGTGCCAGCAGTTACCGAGGTAAAACCTACGAGCAGTACTTC
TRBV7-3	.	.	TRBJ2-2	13	CASSQRQAGELFF	TGTGCCAGCAGCCAGAGACAGGCCGGGGAGCTGTTTTTT
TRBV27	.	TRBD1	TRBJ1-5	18	CASSPRQGAGYSNQPQHF	TGTGCCAGCAGTCCACGACAGGGGGCGGGCTATAGCAATCAGCCCCAGCATTTT
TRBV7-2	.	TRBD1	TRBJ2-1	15	CASSTDRGLYNEQFF	TGTGCCAGCAGCACGGACAGGGGGCTTTACAATGAGCAGTTCTTC
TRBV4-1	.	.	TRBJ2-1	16	CASSQPNRNSYNEQFF	TGCGCCAGCAGCCAACCCAACAGGAATTCCTACAATGAGCAGTTCTTC
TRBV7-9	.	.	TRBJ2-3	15	CASSYVGGGPDTQYF	TGTGCCAGCAGCTATGTTGGGGGGGGCCCAGATACGCAGTATTTT
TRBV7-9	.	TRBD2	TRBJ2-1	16	CASSFLTSVMVDEQFF	TGTGCCAGCAGCTTCTTAACTAGCGTAATGGTGGATGAGCAGTTCTTC
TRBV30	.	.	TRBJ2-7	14	CAWKYHPSSYEQYF	TGTGCCTGGAAATATCACCCGTCTAGCTACGAGCAGTACTTC
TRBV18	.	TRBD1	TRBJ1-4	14	CASSARGMEEKLFF	TGTGCCAGCTCAGCCAGGGGGATGGAGGAAAAACTGTTTTTT
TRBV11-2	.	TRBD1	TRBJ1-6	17	CASRTLRGPFDNSPLHF	TGTGCCAGCCGAACCCTCAGGGGGCCATTTGATAATTCACCCCTCCACTTT
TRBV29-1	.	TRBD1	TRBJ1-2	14	CSVAGQGASYGYTF	TGCAGCGTTGCGGGACAGGGGGCAAGCTATGGCTACACCTTC
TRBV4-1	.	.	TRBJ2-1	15	CASSQDWASFNEQFF	TGCGCCAGCAGCCAAGATTGGGCTAGCTTCAATGAGCAGTTCTTC
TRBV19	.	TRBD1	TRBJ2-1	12	CASSRTGFEQFF	TGTGCCAGTAGTAGGACAGGCTTTGAGCAGTTCTTC
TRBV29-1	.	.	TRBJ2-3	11	CSVQGTDTQYF	TGCAGCGTACAGGGAACAGATACGCAGTATTTT
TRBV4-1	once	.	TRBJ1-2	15	CASSQVGRGNYGYTF	TGCGCCAGCAGCCAAGTGGGCAGGGGAAACTATGGCTACACCTTC
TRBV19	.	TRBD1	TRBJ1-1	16	CASSITGTGFFTEAFF	TGTGCCAGTAGTATAACCGGGACAGGGTTTTTCACTGAAGCTTTCTTT
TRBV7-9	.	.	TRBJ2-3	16	CASSLAPSTSLDTQYF	TGTGCCAGCAGCTTAGCGCCCAGTACCAGTTTGGATACGCAGTATTTT
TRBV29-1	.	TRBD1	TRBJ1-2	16	CSVEARGTGEGYGYTF	TGCAGCGTTGAAGCCCGCGGGACAGGGGAGGGATATGGCTACACCTTC
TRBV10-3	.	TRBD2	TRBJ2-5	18	CAIRSGLAGGELQETQYF	TGTGCCATCAGGTCAGGACTAGCGGGAGGGGAATTACAAGAGACCCAGTACTTC
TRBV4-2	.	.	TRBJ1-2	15	CASSQEGRVPSGYTF	TGTGCCAGCAGCCAAGAAGGCAGGGTTCCCTCTGGCTACACCTTC
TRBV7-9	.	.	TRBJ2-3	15	CAIRRVVERTDTQYF	TGTGCCATCCGGCGGGTAGTGGAACGCACAGATACGCAGTATTTT
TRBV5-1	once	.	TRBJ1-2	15	CASSLDPATNYGYTF	TGCGCCAGCAGCTTGGACCCAGCGACTAACTATGGCTACACCTTC
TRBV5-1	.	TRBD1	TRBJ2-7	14	CASSPWTGAYEQYF	TGCGCCAGCAGCCCGTGGACAGGGGCCTACGAGCAGTACTTC
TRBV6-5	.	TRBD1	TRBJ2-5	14	CASIGQGARETQYF	TGTGCCAGCATCGGACAGGGGGCTCGGGAGACCCAGTACTTC
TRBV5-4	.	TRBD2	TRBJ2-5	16	CASSSWTSGEQETQYF	TGTGCCAGCAGCTCCTGGACTAGCGGGGAACAAGAGACCCAGTACTTC
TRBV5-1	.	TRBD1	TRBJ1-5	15	CAGSKTGKGNQPQHF	TGCGCCGGCAGCAAGACAGGGAAGGGCAATCAGCCCCAGCATTTT
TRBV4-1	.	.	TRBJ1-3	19	CASSVRGLGREVSGNTIYF	TGCGCCAGCAGCGTAAGAGGGCTAGGCCGGGAAGTCTCTGGAAACACCATATATTTT
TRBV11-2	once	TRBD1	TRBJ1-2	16	CASSLARTGINYGYTF	TGTGCCAGCAGCTTGGCTAGGACAGGGATTAACTATGGCTACACCTTC
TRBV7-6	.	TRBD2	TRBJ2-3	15	CASSLSLGLLDTQYF	TGTGCCAGCAGCTTAAGTTTGGGACTATTGGATACGCAGTATTTT
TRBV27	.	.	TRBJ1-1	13	CASKPGYATEAFF	TGTGCCAGCAAACCAGGGTATGCCACTGAAGCTTTCTTT
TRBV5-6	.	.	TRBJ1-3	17	CASSFLPHRDSGNTIYF	TGTGCCAGCAGCTTTCTTCCCCACCGGGACTCTGGAAACACCATATATTTT
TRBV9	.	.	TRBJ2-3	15	CASNPFGGVTDTQYF	TGTGCCAGCAATCCCTTCGGAGGGGTAACAGATACGCAGTATTTT
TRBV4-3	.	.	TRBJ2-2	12	CASSQGSGELFF	TGCGCCAGCAGCCAAGGGAGCGGGGAGCTGTTTTTT
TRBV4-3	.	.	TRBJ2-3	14	CASSQEQVLDTQYF	TGCGCCAGCAGCCAAGAACAGGTTTTAGATACGCAGTATTTT
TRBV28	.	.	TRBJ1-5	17	CASSFFRGTRSNQPQHF	TGTGCCAGCAGTTTTTTCAGGGGAACGCGGAGCAATCAGCCCCAGCATTTT
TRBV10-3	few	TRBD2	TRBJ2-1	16	CAISESLADLYNEQFF	TGTGCCATCAGTGAGTCCCTAGCGGATTTGTACAATGAGCAGTTCTTC
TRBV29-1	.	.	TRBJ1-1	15	CSVRGDYIMNTEAFF	TGCAGCGTTCGGGGGGACTACATCATGAACACTGAAGCTTTCTTT
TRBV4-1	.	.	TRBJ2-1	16	CASSQDPPGARNEQFF	TGCGCCAGCAGCCAAGATCCTCCGGGAGCGCGGAATGAGCAGTTCTTC
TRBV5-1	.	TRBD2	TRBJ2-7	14	CASSWTSGAYEQYF	TGCGCCAGCAGCTGGACTAGCGGTGCCTACGAGCAGTACTTC
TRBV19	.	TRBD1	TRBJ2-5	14	CASSTDRYQETQYF	TGTGCCAGTAGTACGGACAGGTACCAAGAGACCCAGTACTTC
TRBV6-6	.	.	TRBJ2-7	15	CASSYSAGVRDEQYF	TGTGCCAGCAGTTACTCCGCCGGGGTCCGGGACGAGCAGTACTTC
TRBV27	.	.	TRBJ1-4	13	CASSSQSNEKLFF	TGTGCCAGCAGTTCCCAGTCTAATGAAAAACTGTTTTTT
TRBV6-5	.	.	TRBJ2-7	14	CASSYGQGPYEQYF	TGTGCCAGCAGTTACGGGCAGGGGCCCTACGAGCAGTACTTC
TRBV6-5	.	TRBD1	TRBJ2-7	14	CASSQDRGSYEQYF	TGTGCCAGCAGTCAGGACAGGGGATCCTACGAGCAGTACTTC
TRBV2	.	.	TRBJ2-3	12	CAGRVEVDTQYF	TGTGCGGGGCGAGTAGAGGTAGATACGCAGTATTTT
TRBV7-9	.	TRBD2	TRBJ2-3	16	CASSLSAGGPTDTQYF	TGTGCCAGCAGCTTAAGTGCGGGAGGGCCCACAGATACGCAGTATTTT
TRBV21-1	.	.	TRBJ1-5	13	CASNNSNGEPQHF	TGTGCCAGCAACAATTCGAACGGAGAGCCCCAGCATTTT